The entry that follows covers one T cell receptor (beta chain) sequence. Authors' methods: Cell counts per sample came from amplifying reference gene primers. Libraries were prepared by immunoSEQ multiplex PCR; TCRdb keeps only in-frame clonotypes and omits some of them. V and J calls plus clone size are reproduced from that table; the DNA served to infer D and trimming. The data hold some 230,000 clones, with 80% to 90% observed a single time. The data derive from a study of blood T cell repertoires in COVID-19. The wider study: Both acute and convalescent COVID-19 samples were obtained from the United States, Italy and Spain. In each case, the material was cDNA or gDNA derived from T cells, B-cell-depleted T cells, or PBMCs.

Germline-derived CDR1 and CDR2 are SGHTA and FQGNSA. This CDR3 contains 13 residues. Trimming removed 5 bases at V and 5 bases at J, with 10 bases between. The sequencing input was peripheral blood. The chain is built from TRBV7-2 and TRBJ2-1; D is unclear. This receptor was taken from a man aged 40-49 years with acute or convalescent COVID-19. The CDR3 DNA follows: TGTGCCAGCAGCACCGCGAGTAACAATGAGCAGTTCTTC. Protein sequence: CASSTASNNEQFF.